This TCR beta chain derives from a study of blood T cell repertoires in COVID-19. Study at large: PBMCs, B-cell-depleted T cells, or T cells provided the cDNA or gDNA that made up the material.

Original analysis: Estimation of nucleated cell counts relied on the amplification of reference gene primers. The assay was immunoSEQ multiplex PCR, and TCRdb's table has in-frame clones only and misses some. V and J calls and clone size are those listed in that table; D and trimming were worked out from the DNA. The sample includes around 300,000 clones, 75% to 90% of them seen just once. The clonotype originates from a woman between 40 and 55 years old who had recovered from COVID-19. The specimen was peripheral blood.

CDR3 sequence: CASSGRLAGAVYNEQFF. In DNA form, the CDR3 reads TGTGCCAGTAGTGGACGACTAGCGGGAGCAGTCTACAATGAGCAGTTCTTC. This chain connects TRBV19 to TRBJ2-1; 12 bases map to TRBD2. Germline V lookup: CDR1 LNHDA, CDR2 SQIVND (reference sequence). The CDR3 covers 17 residues. The J segment lost 3 bases and the V segment lost 5 bases, leaving 8 bases of the junction unmatched.